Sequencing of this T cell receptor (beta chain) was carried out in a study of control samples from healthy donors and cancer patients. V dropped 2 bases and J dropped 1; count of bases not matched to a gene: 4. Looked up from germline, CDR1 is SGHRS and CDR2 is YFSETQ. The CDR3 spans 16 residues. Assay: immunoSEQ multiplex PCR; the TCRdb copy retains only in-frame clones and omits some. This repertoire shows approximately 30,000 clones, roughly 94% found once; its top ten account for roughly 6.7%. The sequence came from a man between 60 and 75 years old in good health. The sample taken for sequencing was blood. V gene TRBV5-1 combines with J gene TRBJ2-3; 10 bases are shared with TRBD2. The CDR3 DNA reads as TGCGCCAGCAGCTTTATGCTAGCGGGGGGCACAGATACGCAGTATTTT. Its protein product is CASSFMLAGGTDTQYF.